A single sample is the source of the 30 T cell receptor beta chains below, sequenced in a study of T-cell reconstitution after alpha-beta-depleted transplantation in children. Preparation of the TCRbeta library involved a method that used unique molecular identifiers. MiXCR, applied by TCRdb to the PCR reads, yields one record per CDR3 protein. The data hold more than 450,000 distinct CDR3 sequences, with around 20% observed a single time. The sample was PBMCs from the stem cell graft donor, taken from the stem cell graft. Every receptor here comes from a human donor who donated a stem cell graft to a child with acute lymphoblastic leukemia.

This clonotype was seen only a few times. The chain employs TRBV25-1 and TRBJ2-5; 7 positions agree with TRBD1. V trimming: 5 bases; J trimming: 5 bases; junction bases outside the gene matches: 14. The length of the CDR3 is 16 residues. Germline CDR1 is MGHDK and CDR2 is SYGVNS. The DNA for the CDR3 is TGTGCCAGCAGTCCTCTCCTATCACAGGGGTGGGAGACCCAGTACTTC. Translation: CASSPLLSQGWETQYF.

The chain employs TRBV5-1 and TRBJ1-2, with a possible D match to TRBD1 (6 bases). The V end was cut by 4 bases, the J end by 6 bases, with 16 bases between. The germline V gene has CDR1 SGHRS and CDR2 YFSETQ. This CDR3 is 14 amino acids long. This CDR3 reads CASSIRTALDGYTF. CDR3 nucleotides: TGCGCCAGCAGCATTCGGACAGCCCTGGATGGCTACACCTTC.

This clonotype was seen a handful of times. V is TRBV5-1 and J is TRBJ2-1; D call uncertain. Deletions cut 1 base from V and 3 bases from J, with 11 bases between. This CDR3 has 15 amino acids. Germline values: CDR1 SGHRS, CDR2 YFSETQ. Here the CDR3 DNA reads TGCGCCAGCAGCTTGTCCGGCGGCGACTACAATGAGCAGTTCTTC. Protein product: CASSLSGGDYNEQFF.

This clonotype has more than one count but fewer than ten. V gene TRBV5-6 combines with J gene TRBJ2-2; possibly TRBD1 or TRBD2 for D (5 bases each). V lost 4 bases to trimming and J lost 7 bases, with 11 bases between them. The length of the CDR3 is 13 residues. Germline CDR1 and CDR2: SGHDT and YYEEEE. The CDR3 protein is CASSDGGDGELFF. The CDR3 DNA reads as TGTGCCAGCAGCGATGGGGGTGACGGGGAGCTGTTTTTT.

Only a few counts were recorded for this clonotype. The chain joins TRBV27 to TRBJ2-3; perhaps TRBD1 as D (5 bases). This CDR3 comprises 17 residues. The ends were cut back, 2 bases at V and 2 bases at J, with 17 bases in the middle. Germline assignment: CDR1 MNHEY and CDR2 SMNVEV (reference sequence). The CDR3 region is CASSLGAPIVFTDTQYF. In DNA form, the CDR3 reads TGTGCCAGCAGTTTAGGGGCGCCCATAGTCTTCACAGATACGCAGTATTTT.

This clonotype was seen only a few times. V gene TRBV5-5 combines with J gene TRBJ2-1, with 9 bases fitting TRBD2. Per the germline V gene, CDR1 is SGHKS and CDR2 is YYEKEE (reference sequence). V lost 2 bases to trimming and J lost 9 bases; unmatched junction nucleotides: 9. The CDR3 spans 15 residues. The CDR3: CASSFLVAGVSEQFF. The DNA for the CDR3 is TGTGCCAGCAGCTTCCTAGTAGCGGGAGTGTCTGAGCAGTTCTTC.

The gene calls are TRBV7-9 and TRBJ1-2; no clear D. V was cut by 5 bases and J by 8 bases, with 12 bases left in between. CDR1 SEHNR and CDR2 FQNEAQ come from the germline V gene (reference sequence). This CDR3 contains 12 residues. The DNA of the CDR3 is TGTGCCAGCAGCCCTGCTTTGGACGGCTACACCTTC. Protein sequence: CASSPALDGYTF.

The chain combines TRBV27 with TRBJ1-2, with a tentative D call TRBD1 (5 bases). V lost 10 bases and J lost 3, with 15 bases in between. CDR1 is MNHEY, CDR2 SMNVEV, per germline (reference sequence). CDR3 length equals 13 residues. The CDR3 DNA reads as TGTGCCACCTCTTTGGGGGGAGACTATGGCTACACCTTC. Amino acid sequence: CATSLGGDYGYTF.

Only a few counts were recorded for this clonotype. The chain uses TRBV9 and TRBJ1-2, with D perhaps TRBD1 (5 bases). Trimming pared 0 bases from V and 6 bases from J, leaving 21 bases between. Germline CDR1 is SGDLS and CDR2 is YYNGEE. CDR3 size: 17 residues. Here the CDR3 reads CASSVVSFGGDGNGYTF. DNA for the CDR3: TGTGCCAGCAGCGTAGTATCTTTCGGGGGTGACGGGAATGGCTACACCTTC.

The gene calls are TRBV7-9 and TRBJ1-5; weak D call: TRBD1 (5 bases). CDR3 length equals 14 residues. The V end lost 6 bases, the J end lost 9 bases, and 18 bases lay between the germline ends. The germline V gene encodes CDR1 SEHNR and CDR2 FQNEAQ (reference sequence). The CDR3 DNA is TGTGCCAGCAGGTGGTCCAGGGCGGTAGGGCCCCAGCATTTT. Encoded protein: CASRWSRAVGPQHF.

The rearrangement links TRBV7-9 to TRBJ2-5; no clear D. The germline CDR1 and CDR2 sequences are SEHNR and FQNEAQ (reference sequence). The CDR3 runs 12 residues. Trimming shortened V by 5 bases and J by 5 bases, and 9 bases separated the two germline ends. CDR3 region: CASSRSRETQYF. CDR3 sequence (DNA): TGTGCCAGCAGCCGGAGTCGGGAGACCCAGTACTTC.

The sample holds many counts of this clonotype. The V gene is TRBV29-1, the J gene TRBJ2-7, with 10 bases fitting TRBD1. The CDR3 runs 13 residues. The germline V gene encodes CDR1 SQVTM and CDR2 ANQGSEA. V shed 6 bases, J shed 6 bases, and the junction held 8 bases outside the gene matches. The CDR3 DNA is TGCAGCGTCCGCCTATGGGACAGGGGCGAGCAGTACTTC. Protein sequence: CSVRLWDRGEQYF.

CDR3 protein: CASSLRESFNTGELFF. CDR3 DNA sequence: TGCGCCAGCAGCTTGAGGGAGTCGTTTAACACCGGGGAGCTGTTTTTT. The chain recombines TRBV5-1 with TRBJ2-2; tentatively, D is TRBD2 (5 bases). Germline lookup yields CDR1 SGHRS and CDR2 YFSETQ. The CDR3 totals 16 residues. V gave up 1 base and J gave up 2 bases, with 12 bases separating them.

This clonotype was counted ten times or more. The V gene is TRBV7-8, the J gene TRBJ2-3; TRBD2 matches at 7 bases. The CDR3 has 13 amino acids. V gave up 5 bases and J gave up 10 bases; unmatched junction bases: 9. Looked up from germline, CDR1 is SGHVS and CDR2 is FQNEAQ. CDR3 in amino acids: CASSEGTTEAQYF. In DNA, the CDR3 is TGTGCCAGCAGCGAAGGGACTACCGAAGCGCAGTATTTT.

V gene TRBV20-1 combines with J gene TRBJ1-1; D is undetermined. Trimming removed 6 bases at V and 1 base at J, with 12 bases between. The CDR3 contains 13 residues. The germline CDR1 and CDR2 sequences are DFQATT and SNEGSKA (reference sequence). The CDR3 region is CSAAEARNTEAFF. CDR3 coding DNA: TGCAGTGCAGCCGAAGCCCGGAACACTGAAGCTTTCTTT.

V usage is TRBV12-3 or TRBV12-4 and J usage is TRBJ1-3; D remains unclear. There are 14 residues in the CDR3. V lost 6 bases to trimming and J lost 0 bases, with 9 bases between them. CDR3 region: CASSQDISGNTIYF. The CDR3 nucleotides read TGTGCCAGCAGCCAAGACATCTCTGGAAACACCATATATTTT.

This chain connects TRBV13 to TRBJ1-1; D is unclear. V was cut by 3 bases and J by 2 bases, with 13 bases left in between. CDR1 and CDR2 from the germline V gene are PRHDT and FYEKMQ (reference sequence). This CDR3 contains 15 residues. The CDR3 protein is CASSFRTQPNTEAFF. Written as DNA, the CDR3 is TGTGCCAGCAGCTTTAGGACCCAGCCCAACACTGAAGCTTTCTTT.

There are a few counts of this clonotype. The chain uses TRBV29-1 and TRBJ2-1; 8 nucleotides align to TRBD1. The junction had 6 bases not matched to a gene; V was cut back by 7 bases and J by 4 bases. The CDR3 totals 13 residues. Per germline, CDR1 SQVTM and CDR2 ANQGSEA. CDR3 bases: TGCAGCGGCGGACAGGGAGGATACAATGAGCAGTTCTTC. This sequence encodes CSGGQGGYNEQFF.

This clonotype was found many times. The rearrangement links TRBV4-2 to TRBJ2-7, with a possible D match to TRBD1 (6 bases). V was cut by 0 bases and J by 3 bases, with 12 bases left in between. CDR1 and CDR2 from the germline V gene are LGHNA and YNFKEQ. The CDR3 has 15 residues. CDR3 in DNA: TGTGCCAGCAGCCAAGAAGACAGGATACTCTACGAGCAGTACTTC. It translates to CASSQEDRILYEQYF.

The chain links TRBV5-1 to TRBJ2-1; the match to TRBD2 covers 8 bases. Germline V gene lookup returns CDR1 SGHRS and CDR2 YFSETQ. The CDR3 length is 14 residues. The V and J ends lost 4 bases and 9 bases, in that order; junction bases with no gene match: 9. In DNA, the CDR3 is TGCGCCAGCAGCCAAGGACTAGCTCGGCCTGAGCAGTTCTTC. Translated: CASSQGLARPEQFF.

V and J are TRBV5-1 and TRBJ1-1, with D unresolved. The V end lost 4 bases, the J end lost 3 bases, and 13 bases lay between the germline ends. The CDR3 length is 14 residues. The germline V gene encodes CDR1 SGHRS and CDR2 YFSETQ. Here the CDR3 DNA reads TGCGCCAGCAGCAACGGACCCGGGGACACTGAAGCTTTCTTT. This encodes CASSNGPGDTEAFF.

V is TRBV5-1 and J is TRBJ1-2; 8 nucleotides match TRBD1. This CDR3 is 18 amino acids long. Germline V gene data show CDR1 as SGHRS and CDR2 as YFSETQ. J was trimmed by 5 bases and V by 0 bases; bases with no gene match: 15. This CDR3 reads CASSLGTGLSGRRYGYTF. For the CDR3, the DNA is TGCGCCAGCAGCTTGGGGACAGGGCTGAGTGGCAGACGATATGGCTACACCTTC.

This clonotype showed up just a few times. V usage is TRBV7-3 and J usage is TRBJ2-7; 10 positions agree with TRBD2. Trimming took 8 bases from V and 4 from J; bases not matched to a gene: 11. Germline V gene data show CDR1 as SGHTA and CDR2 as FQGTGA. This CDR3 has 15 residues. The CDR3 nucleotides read TGTGCCAGCTCTAGAGCGGGAGGGCCGCTTTACGAGCAGTACTTC. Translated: CASSRAGGPLYEQYF.

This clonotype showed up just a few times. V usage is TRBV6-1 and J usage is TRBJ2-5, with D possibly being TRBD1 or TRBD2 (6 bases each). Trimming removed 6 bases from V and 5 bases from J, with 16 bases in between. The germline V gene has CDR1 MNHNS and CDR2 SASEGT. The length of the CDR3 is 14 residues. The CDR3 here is CASSFGKGGETQYF. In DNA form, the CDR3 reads TGTGCCAGCAGCTTCGGGAAGGGGGGTGAGACCCAGTACTTC.

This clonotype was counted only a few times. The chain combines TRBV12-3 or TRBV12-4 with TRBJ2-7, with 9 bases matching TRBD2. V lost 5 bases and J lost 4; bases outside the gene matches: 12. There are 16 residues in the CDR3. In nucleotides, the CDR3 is TGTGCCAGCAGTCCAGGGGGGCGGGAGGGCAAATACGAGCAGTACTTC. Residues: CASSPGGREGKYEQYF.

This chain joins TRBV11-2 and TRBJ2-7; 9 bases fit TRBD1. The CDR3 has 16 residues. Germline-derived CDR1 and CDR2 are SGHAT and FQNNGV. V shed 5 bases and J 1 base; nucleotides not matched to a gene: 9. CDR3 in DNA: TGTGCCAGCAGCCCTACTGGGACAGGGAGTTCCTACGAGCAGTACTTC. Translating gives CASSPTGTGSSYEQYF. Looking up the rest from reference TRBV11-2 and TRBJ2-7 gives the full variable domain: EAGVAQSPRYKIIEKRQSVAFWCNPISGHATLYWYQQILGQGPKLLIQFQNNGVVDDSQLPKDRFSAERLKGVDSTLKIQPAKLEDSAVYLCASSPTGTGSSYEQYFGPGTRLTVT.

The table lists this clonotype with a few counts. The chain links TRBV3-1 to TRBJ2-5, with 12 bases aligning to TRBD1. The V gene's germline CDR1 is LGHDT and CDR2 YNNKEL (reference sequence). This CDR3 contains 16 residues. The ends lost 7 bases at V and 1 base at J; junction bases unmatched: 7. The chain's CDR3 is CASTIGTGGFQETQYF. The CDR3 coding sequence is TGTGCCAGCACAATAGGGACAGGGGGCTTCCAAGAGACCCAGTACTTC.

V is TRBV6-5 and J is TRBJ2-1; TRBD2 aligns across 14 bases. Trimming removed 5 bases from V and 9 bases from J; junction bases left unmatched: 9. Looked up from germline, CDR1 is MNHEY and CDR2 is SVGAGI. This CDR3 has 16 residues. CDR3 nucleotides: TGTGCCAGCAGTCCGACTAGCGGGGGGGGATTCACTGAGCAGTTCTTC. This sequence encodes CASSPTSGGGFTEQFF.

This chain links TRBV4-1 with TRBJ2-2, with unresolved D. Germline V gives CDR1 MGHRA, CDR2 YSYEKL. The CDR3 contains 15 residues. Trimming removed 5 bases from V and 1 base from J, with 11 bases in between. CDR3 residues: CASSYSALNTGELFF. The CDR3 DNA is TGCGCCAGCAGCTACTCCGCCTTGAACACCGGGGAGCTGTTTTTT.

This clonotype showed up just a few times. The DNA of the CDR3 is TGTGCCAGCAGCGTTGACAGGGGAGGGAGCACGGGGCAGTTCTTC. Translation: CASSVDRGGSTGQFF. J is TRBJ2-1 and V is TRBV5-5; a possible D gene is TRBD1 (8 bases). Germline V gene data show CDR1 as SGHKS and CDR2 as YYEKEE (reference sequence). CDR3 length: 15 residues. Trimming took off 4 bases at V and 12 bases at J, with 23 bases between the two ends.